This entry lists 22 T cell receptor beta chains sequenced from one sample in a study of blood T cell repertoires in COVID-19. The data were produced by immunoSEQ multiplex PCR, yet TCRdb's version contains in-frame clones alone and is incomplete. This sample has roughly 100,000 clones, with roughly 71% found just once. Sequencing was carried out using peripheral blood. These TCRs come from a woman older than 75 with acute or convalescent COVID-19.

The rearrangement links TRBV2 to TRBJ1-2, with TRBD1 matching over 9 bases. The CDR3 sequence is 13 residues long. The V and J ends lost 7 bases and 6 bases, in that order; junction bases with no gene match: 6. Germline assignment: CDR1 SNHLY and CDR2 FYNNEI. The CDR3 spells CASTVDRGNGYTF. CDR3 coding DNA: TGTGCCAGCACCGTGGACAGGGGAAATGGCTACACCTTC.

V usage is TRBV6-2 or TRBV6-3 and J usage is TRBJ1-2; TRBD1 might be the D (5 bases). Per germline, CDR1 MNHEY and CDR2 SVGEGT. The germline V and J ends were trimmed by 4 bases and 7 bases, with 10 bases remaining between them. CDR3 size: 12 residues. CDR3 sequence: CASSFQGTGYTF. In DNA, the CDR3 is TGTGCCAGCAGTTTCCAGGGTACTGGCTACACCTTC.

This chain links TRBV12-3 or TRBV12-4 with TRBJ1-4; the D gene is possibly TRBD1 (6 bases). This CDR3 is 13 amino acids long. Trimming took off 5 bases at V and 4 bases at J, with 8 bases between the two ends. CDR3 sequence (DNA): TGTGCCAGCAGTAGACAGGATAATGAAAAACTGTTTTTT. This gives the protein CASSRQDNEKLFF.

In this sample, this clone turned up once. The chain recombines TRBV7-8 with TRBJ2-4, with 14 nucleotides matching TRBD2. The J segment lost 10 bases and the V segment lost 5 bases, leaving 4 bases of the junction unmatched. The CDR3 extends over 14 amino acids. Germline CDR1 reads SGHVS; CDR2 reads FQNEAQ. This CDR3 reads CASSPGTSGGIQYF. The CDR3 DNA reads TGTGCCAGCAGCCCAGGGACTAGCGGGGGTATTCAGTACTTC.

This CDR3 reads CASSVYMNTEAFF. The CDR3 bases are TGTGCCAGCAGCGTATACATGAACACTGAAGCTTTCTTT. The chain couples TRBV9 to TRBJ1-1; D call uncertain. Per the germline V gene, CDR1 is SGDLS and CDR2 is YYNGEE. The germline V and J ends were trimmed by 1 base and 0 bases, with 4 bases remaining between them. This CDR3 region has 13 residues.

V gene TRBV7-2 combines with J gene TRBJ2-2; 11 nucleotides align to TRBD1. The junction had 7 bases not matched to a gene; V was cut back by 5 bases and J by 5 bases. The germline V gene has CDR1 SGHTA and CDR2 FQGNSA. The CDR3 covers 16 residues. DNA of the CDR3: TGTGCCAGCAGCCCCCCGGGACAGGGGGTTACCGGGGAGCTGTTTTTT. Translated, it gives CASSPPGQGVTGELFF.

This clone was observed a single time. The V call is TRBV9, the J call TRBJ1-5; 8 bases align to TRBD1. From germline, CDR1 is SGDLS and CDR2 YYNGEE. V gave up 3 bases and J gave up 4 bases; unmatched junction bases: 6. This CDR3 contains 15 residues. CDR3 DNA sequence: TGTGCCAGCAGCGCCCTGGGACAGGTAAATCAGCCCCAGCATTTT. This gives the protein CASSALGQVNQPQHF.

V and J are TRBV7-2 and TRBJ2-1; TRBD2 matches at 8 bases. This CDR3 is built from 15 residues. In germline, CDR1 is SGHTA, CDR2 FQGNSA. J gave up 3 bases and V 4 bases, and 5 bases lay outside the gene matches. The CDR3 region is CASSSALAVYNEQFF. CDR3 sequence (DNA): TGTGCCAGCAGCTCCGCACTAGCGGTCTACAATGAGCAGTTCTTC.

This clone was observed a handful of times. The chain links TRBV9 to TRBJ1-4; 7 positions match TRBD1. V was pared by 4 bases and J by 4 bases, with 10 bases of the junction left unmatched. Germline values: CDR1 SGDLS, CDR2 YYNGEE. The CDR3 spans 16 residues. Here the CDR3 reads CASSPRQGPSNEKLFF. The CDR3 nucleotides are TGTGCCAGCAGCCCCAGACAGGGTCCTAGTAATGAAAAACTGTTTTTT. Drawing the rest from reference TRBV9 and TRBJ1-4, the complete variable domain is DSGVTQTPKHLITATGQRVTLRCSPRSGDLSVYWYQQSLDQGLQFLIQYYNGEERAKGNILERFSAQQFPDLHSELNLSSLELGDSALYFCASSPRQGPSNEKLFFGSGTQLSVL.

The chain links TRBV28 to TRBJ2-7, with TRBD2 matching over 14 bases. The CDR3 spans 16 residues. V shed 6 bases, J shed 5 bases, and the junction held 9 bases outside the gene matches. Germline CDR1 MDHEN, CDR2 SYDVKM. The CDR3, as DNA: TGTGCCAGCAGCGACCCACGGACTAGCGGGAGGCACGAGCAGTACTTC. Protein product: CASSDPRTSGRHEQYF.

The J gene is TRBJ2-3, the V gene TRBV5-1, with a possible D match to TRBD2 (6 bases). Trimming took off 4 bases at V and 7 bases at J, with 13 bases between the two ends. The CDR3 consists of 13 residues. Germline V gene lookup returns CDR1 SGHRS and CDR2 YFSETQ. The CDR3 DNA sequence: TGCGCCAGCAGCCCCTCGGGAGAGTATACGCAGTATTTT. This gives the protein CASSPSGEYTQYF.

This clone was detected only once. The chain is built from TRBV28 and TRBJ2-2; TRBD2 matches at 8 bases. The CDR3 spans 15 residues. The ends lost 3 bases at V and 4 bases at J; junction bases unmatched: 4. CDR1 MDHEN and CDR2 SYDVKM come from the germline V gene. CDR3 region: CASSFGGEGTGELFF. The DNA for the CDR3 is TGTGCCAGCAGTTTCGGGGGGGAGGGCACCGGGGAGCTGTTTTTT.

This clone was observed a single time. The rearrangement links TRBV6-5 to TRBJ2-2; 9 positions agree with TRBD1. This CDR3 comprises 16 residues. Germline-derived CDR1 and CDR2 are MNHEY and SVGAGI. V shed 4 bases, J shed 6 bases, and the junction held 9 bases outside the gene matches. As DNA, the CDR3 is TGTGCCAGCAGTTTCCCGGGACAGGGAGGCCCCGGGGAGCTGTTTTTT. It is translated as CASSFPGQGGPGELFF.

This clone occurred once. The chain uses TRBV19 and TRBJ1-5, with TRBD1 matching 7 bases. This CDR3 is 17 amino acids long. The germline gives CDR1 LNHDA, CDR2 SQIVND (reference sequence). With 5 bases clipped from V and 5 bases from J, the junction kept 15 bases outside the gene matches. The CDR3 coding sequence is TGTGCCAGTAGTCTCCGGGGCCTTTACAGGGGCGATCAGCCCCAGCATTTT. This encodes CASSLRGLYRGDQPQHF. The complete variable domain, with remaining parts taken from reference TRBV19 and TRBJ1-5, reads DGGITQSPKYLFRKEGQNVTLSCEQNLNHDAMYWYRQDPGQGLRLIYYSQIVNDFQKGDIAEGYSVSREKKESFPLTVTSAQKNPTAFYLCASSLRGLYRGDQPQHFGDGTRLSIL.

The chain combines TRBV9 with TRBJ1-2; 7 bases align to TRBD1. The CDR3 extends over 16 amino acids. CDR1 is SGDLS and CDR2 is YYNGEE in the germline V gene. V was clipped by 1 base and J by 6 bases; unmatched bases: 12. CDR3 residues: CASSVKTGAPGNGYTF. The CDR3 bases are TGTGCCAGCAGCGTAAAAACAGGGGCACCTGGGAATGGCTACACCTTC.

The chain is built from TRBV5-4 and TRBJ2-1, with TRBD2 identical over 11 bases. This CDR3 has 16 amino acids. After removal of 3 bases from V and 2 bases from J, the junction contained 4 bases not matched to a gene. Per the germline V gene, CDR1 is SGHNT and CDR2 is YYREEE (reference sequence). The chain's CDR3 is CASSYRLAGTYNEQFF. DNA of the CDR3: TGTGCCAGCAGCTACCGACTAGCGGGAACCTACAATGAGCAGTTCTTC.

The V gene is TRBV7-2, the J gene TRBJ2-2, with D possibly matching TRBD2 (6 bases). Germline CDR1 and CDR2: SGHTA and FQGNSA. The CDR3 has 13 amino acids. V was pared by 3 bases and J by 6 bases, with 8 bases between. The CDR3 nucleotides read TGTGCCAGCAGCTTCCGGGACTCCGGGGAGCTGTTTTTT. The encoded protein is CASSFRDSGELFF.

This chain links TRBV2 with TRBJ1-6; 11 nucleotides agree with TRBD1. V lost 6 bases to trimming and J lost 10 bases; unmatched junction nucleotides: 2. The CDR3 totals 13 residues. Germline V gene data show CDR1 as SNHLY and CDR2 as FYNNEI. The CDR3 DNA follows: TGTGCCAGCAGGGGGACAGGGGGGTCACCCCTCCACTTT. The encoded protein is CASRGTGGSPLHF.

The chain has TRBV4-2 and TRBJ2-1; 7 bases fit TRBD2. The V gene's germline CDR1 is LGHNA and CDR2 YNFKEQ. V lost 1 base, J lost 2 bases, and 8 bases stayed unmatched. This CDR3 has 17 amino acids. In DNA, the CDR3 is TGTGCCAGCAGCCAAGGTCTCAGCGGGGCGACCTACAATGAGCAGTTCTTC. Translated, it gives CASSQGLSGATYNEQFF.

This clone was counted a few times. The CDR3 here is CASSLGGIVGGNTIYF. In nucleotides, the CDR3 is TGTGCCAGCAGTCTGGGAGGGATTGTGGGGGGAAACACCATATATTTT. This chain connects TRBV7-2 to TRBJ1-3; no reliable D call. The V gene's germline CDR1 is SGHTA and CDR2 FQGNSA. The CDR3 covers 16 residues. Deletions cut 6 bases from V and 4 bases from J, with 19 bases between.

This chain links TRBV6-2 or TRBV6-3 with TRBJ1-2; TRBD1 agrees at 7 bases. CDR3 length: 17 residues. The V segment lost 0 bases and the J segment 5 bases; nucleotides outside the gene matches: 12. Germline V gene sequence: CDR1 MNHEY, CDR2 SVGEGT. As DNA, the CDR3 is TGTGCCAGCAGTTACTCGACCCTGCTGGGACAGTTTTATGGCTACACCTTC. It is translated as CASSYSTLLGQFYGYTF.

J is TRBJ2-1 and V is TRBV18; 7 bases line up with TRBD2. The CDR3 has 16 residues. Losses at the gene ends were 3 bases for V and 5 bases for J; bases not matched to a gene: 10. Germline CDR1 and CDR2: KGHSH and LQKENI. CDR3 region: CASSPFVGGENNEQFF. For the CDR3, the DNA is TGTGCCAGCTCACCCTTCGTGGGGGGGGAAAACAATGAGCAGTTCTTC.